What follows are 12 T cell receptor beta chains derived from one specimen sequenced in a study. MiXCR, applied by TCRdb to the 5' RACE reads, yields one record per CDR3 protein. The profile shows approximately 50,000 distinct CDR3 sequences, less than 25% of them singletons. Tregs were sorted as CD4+CD25+CD127-/low cells. Source material: tumor-infiltrating Tregs sorted from the breast tumor. These receptors were obtained from a female donor with breast cancer.

The rearrangement links TRBV4-3 to TRBJ2-1; D uncertain. The V gene lost 4 bases and the J gene lost 0 bases, with 10 bases spanning the gap. The CDR3 contains 15 residues. Germline V gene sequence: CDR1 LGHNA, CDR2 YSLEER. CDR3 region: CASSLMLSSYNEQFF. CDR3 in DNA: TGCGCCAGCAGCCTCATGCTCAGCTCCTACAATGAGCAGTTCTTC.

This clonotype appeared many times. This chain uses TRBV20-1 with TRBJ2-5; D call uncertain. Germline V gives CDR1 DFQATT, CDR2 SNEGSKA (reference sequence). The germline V and J ends were trimmed by 3 bases and 9 bases, with 11 bases remaining between them. The CDR3 loop spans 11 amino acids. CDR3 sequence reads: CSASQSRPQYF. The CDR3 bases are TGCAGTGCTAGTCAAAGCCGGCCCCAGTACTTC.

The CDR3 region is CASSPEMQETQYF. CDR3 DNA: TGTGCCAGCTCACCAGAGATGCAAGAGACCCAGTACTTC. The rearrangement uses TRBV18 and TRBJ2-5, with unresolved D. The CDR3 is 13 amino acids. The germline V gene encodes CDR1 KGHSH and CDR2 LQKENI. With 2 bases removed from V and 2 bases from J, the gap between germline ends came to 6 bases.

This sequence joins TRBV29-1 and TRBJ2-3; D is unresolved. Trimming removed 1 base from V and 1 base from J, with 9 bases in between. Germline V gene data show CDR1 as SQVTM and CDR2 as ANQGSEA. The CDR3 spans 14 residues. In DNA, the CDR3 is TGCAGCGTTGAAGTGGGAACTGGCACAGATACGCAGTATTTT. Translation gives CSVEVGTGTDTQYF.

This clonotype was observed a few times. The rearrangement uses TRBV7-9 and TRBJ2-2; maybe TRBD2 (6 bases). This CDR3 region has 17 residues. Looked up from germline, CDR1 is SEHNR and CDR2 is FQNEAQ (reference sequence). The V end was cut by 3 bases, the J end by 3 bases, with 17 bases between. The CDR3 DNA is TGTGCCAGCAGCTTTGTCCGGGACTCGAAAGACACCGGGGAGCTGTTTTTT. Translating it yields CASSFVRDSKDTGELFF. Complete variable domain (other parts from reference TRBV7-9 and TRBJ2-2): DTGVSQNPRHKITKRGQNVTFRCDPISEHNRLYWYRQTLGQGPEFLTYFQNEAQLEKSRLLSDRFSAERPKGSFSTLEIQRTEQGDSAMYLCASSFVRDSKDTGELFFGEGSRLTVL.

Ten or more counts support this clonotype. CDR3 residues: CASSFTGGQGSLGTF. The CDR3 DNA sequence: TGTGCCAGCAGCTTTACGGGGGGACAGGGATCGCTTGGGACCTTC. This chain uses TRBV11-2 with TRBJ1-2; 9 nucleotides agree with TRBD1. Germline lookup yields CDR1 SGHAT and CDR2 FQNNGV. J was trimmed by 14 bases and V by 3 bases; bases with no gene match: 16. The CDR3 is made up of 15 amino acids.

This clonotype was counted between two and nine times. This chain joins TRBV12-3 or TRBV12-4 and TRBJ2-4; 8 bases match TRBD1. Trimming cost V 3 bases and J 4 bases; bases outside gene matches: 8. The CDR3 consists of 16 residues. CDR3 protein: CASSLMTGALKNIQYF. The CDR3 nucleotides read TGTGCCAGCAGTTTGATGACAGGGGCTCTTAAAAACATTCAGTACTTC.

V gene TRBV7-2 combines with J gene TRBJ2-7; D possibly corresponds to TRBD1 (5 bases). Germline V gives CDR1 SGHTA, CDR2 FQGNSA. This CDR3 is built from 15 residues. With 0 bases removed from V and 5 bases from J, the gap between germline ends came to 14 bases. CDR3 protein: CASSLAGRISDEQYF. DNA for the CDR3: TGTGCCAGCAGCTTAGCGGGGCGAATTTCGGACGAGCAGTACTTC.

The rearrangement joins TRBV5-1 to TRBJ1-1; no reliable D call. Between the trimmed V and J ends, which lost 2 bases and 1 base, there was a span of 3 bases. The CDR3 has 12 amino acids. The germline gives CDR1 SGHRS, CDR2 YFSETQ. This CDR3 reads CASSFSNTEAFF. CDR3 DNA: TGCGCCAGCAGCTTTTCGAACACTGAAGCTTTCTTT.

This clonotype has only a few counts. This may be a read error: a much more frequent sequence differs by one nucleotide. The chain links TRBV9 to TRBJ2-1; a possible D gene is TRBD1 (5 bases). Germline V lookup: CDR1 SGDLS, CDR2 YYNGEE. Trimming took off 3 bases at V and 5 bases at J, with 15 bases between the two ends. CDR3 size: 15 residues. In nucleotides, the CDR3 is TGTGCCAGCAGCGATCCGCTCCAGGACAACAATGAGCAGTTCTTC. It is translated as CASSDPLQDNNEQFF.

There are a few counts of this clonotype. The chain employs TRBV5-1 and TRBJ1-4; D is unclear. This CDR3 region has 14 residues. From germline, CDR1 is SGHRS and CDR2 YFSETQ. V dropped 6 bases and J dropped 4 bases, with 13 bases sitting between them. CDR3 coding DNA: TGCGCCAGCAATTCGGGCGACCTTAATGAAAAACTGTTTTTT. Protein sequence: CASNSGDLNEKLFF.

This clonotype occurred a few times. The rearrangement links TRBV4-1 to TRBJ1-2; D is unclear. Trimming left V 1 base short and J 6 bases short, with 15 bases between. This CDR3 has 15 amino acids. Germline CDR1 and CDR2: MGHRA and YSYEKL. In DNA, the CDR3 is TGCGCCAGCAGCCAAGGGGCGACGCGGGGAGATGGCTACACCTTC. It is translated as CASSQGATRGDGYTF.